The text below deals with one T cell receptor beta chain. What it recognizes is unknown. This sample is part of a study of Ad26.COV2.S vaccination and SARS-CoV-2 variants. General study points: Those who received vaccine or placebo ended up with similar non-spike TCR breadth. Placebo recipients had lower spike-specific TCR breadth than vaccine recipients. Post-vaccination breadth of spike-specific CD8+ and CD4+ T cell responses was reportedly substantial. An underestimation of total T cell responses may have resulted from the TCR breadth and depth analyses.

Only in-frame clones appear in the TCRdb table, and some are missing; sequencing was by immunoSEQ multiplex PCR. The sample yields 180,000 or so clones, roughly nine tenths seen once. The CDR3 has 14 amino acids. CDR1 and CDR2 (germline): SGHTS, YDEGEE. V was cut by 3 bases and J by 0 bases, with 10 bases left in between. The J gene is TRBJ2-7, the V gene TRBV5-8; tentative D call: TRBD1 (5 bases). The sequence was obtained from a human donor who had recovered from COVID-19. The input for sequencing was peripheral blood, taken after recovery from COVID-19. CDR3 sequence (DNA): TGTGCCAGCAGCTCCCTCAGGGCCTCCTACGAGCAGTACTTC. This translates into CASSSLRASYEQYF.